Each of the 7 T cell receptor beta chains below was sequenced from the same sample in a study of identical twins. Each CDR3 protein is one row after TCRdb ran MiXCR on the 5' RACE reads. The table shows fewer than 900,000 distinct CDR3 sequences, with 21% occurring only once. These same records also appear under a second study, on T cells expressing NK-cell markers.

Sequencing input: PBMCs. These receptors were obtained from a woman between 18 and 29 years old in good health.

This clonotype was seen many times. V usage is TRBV15 and J usage is TRBJ2-7, with D possibly matching TRBD2 (6 bases). Between the trimmed V and J ends, which lost 5 bases and 2 bases, there was a span of 13 bases. The germline gives CDR1 LNHNV, CDR2 YYDKDF (reference sequence). The CDR3 length is 14 residues. The CDR3 reads CATSRGSYAYEQYF. CDR3 nucleotides: TGTGCCACCAGCCGGGGGAGTTATGCCTACGAGCAGTACTTC. Supplemented by reference TRBV15 and TRBJ2-7, the full variable domain reads DAMVIQNPRYQVTQFGKPVTLSCSQTLNHNVMYWYQQKSSQAPKLLFHYYDKDFNNEADTPDNFQSRRPNTSFCFLDIRSPGLGDTAMYLCATSRGSYAYEQYFGPGTRLTVT.

This sequence joins TRBV5-1 and TRBJ2-5, with TRBD2 matching over 8 bases. The CDR3 consists of 15 residues. The germline V gene encodes CDR1 SGHRS and CDR2 YFSETQ. J gave up 5 bases and V 5 bases, and 11 bases lay outside the gene matches. The CDR3 DNA reads TGCGCCAGCAGTCGGTCCGGGGGGGCCGAGGAGACCCAGTACTTC. Translating gives CASSRSGGAEETQYF.

The CDR3 coding sequence is TGCAGTGCCAGGGGGCTAGTCCAGTACTTC. It codes for CSARGLVQYF. This chain connects TRBV20-1 to TRBJ2-5; 8 bases line up with TRBD1. The CDR3 sequence is 10 residues long. V was pared by 6 bases and J by 10 bases, with 4 bases of the junction left unmatched. CDR1 and CDR2 (germline): DFQATT, SNEGSKA (reference sequence).

This clonotype was detected many times. V usage is TRBV12-3 or TRBV12-4 and J usage is TRBJ1-2; tentative D call: TRBD1 (6 bases). Trimming shortened V by 6 bases and J by 3 bases, and 14 bases separated the two germline ends. The CDR3 consists of 14 residues. The CDR3 is CASSLRGVDYGYTF. DNA for the CDR3: TGTGCCAGCAGCCTAAGGGGGGTCGACTATGGCTACACCTTC.

This clonotype was observed at least ten times. The rearrangement uses TRBV28 and TRBJ2-7, with D hard to call. This CDR3 contains 13 residues. CDR1 and CDR2 from the germline V gene are MDHEN and SYDVKM. Trimming left V 6 bases short and J 0 bases short, with 9 bases between. CDR3 nucleotides: TGTGCCAGCAGGGTCCCCAACTCCTACGAGCAGTACTTC. This encodes CASRVPNSYEQYF. Together with reference TRBV28 and TRBJ2-7, the CDR3 gives the full variable domain: DVKVTQSSRYLVKRTGEKVFLECVQDMDHENMFWYRQDPGLGLRLIYFSYDVKMKEKGDIPEGYSVSREKKERFSLILESASTNQTSMYLCASRVPNSYEQYFGPGTRLTVT.

This clonotype was seen many times. The genes are TRBV19 and TRBJ1-1, with D tentatively TRBD1 (6 bases). CDR3 size: 19 residues. Trimming shortened V by 4 bases and J by 0 bases, and 24 bases separated the two germline ends. The germline V gene encodes CDR1 LNHDA and CDR2 SQIVND (reference sequence). This chain's CDR3 is CASSKVRTVTGTMNTEAFF. The CDR3 DNA is TGTGCCAGTAGTAAAGTAAGGACAGTAACGGGAACGATGAACACTGAAGCTTTCTTT.

This clonotype has more than one count but fewer than ten. This chain connects TRBV6-1 to TRBJ2-3, with 7 positions matching TRBD2. The CDR3 contains 14 residues. In germline, CDR1 is MNHNS, CDR2 SASEGT. V shed 7 bases and J 5 bases; nucleotides not matched to a gene: 9. The CDR3 protein is CASKVGGSGDTQYF. The CDR3 nucleotides are TGTGCCAGCAAAGTTGGCGGGAGTGGAGATACGCAGTATTTT.